The sequence of this T cell receptor (beta chain) was determined in a study of blood T cell repertoires in COVID-19 (dated by TCRdb to the early 2020s). As for the study more broadly: The collaborator samples originated in the United States, Italy and Spain and spanned the acute and convalescent phases of COVID-19. The material from the prospective study consisted of cDNA or gDNA derived from T cells, B-cell-depleted T cells, or PBMCs. The dataset comprised deeply sampled blood TCRbeta repertoires from subjects exposed to, actively infected with, or recovered from COVID-19. Where HLA class I and class II types were available, the types were taken from metadata supplied by the sample provider, not from assay-based typing. The sample metadata nearly always contained a de-identified subject ID, COVID-19 status, age in years and sex. Samples were obtained from the ongoing ImmuneRACE study (first 160 participants) and from over a thousand subjects provided by 6 global collaborators. The repertoires were released in a freely available public database intended as a resource for research on the immune response to SARS-CoV-2.

The V end gives up 5 bases and the J end 12 bases, leaving 11 bases in the junction not matched to a gene. The germline V gene encodes CDR1 SGHRS and CDR2 YFSETQ. The CDR3 starts with the cysteine, ends with the phenylalanine, and has 13 residues. Just CDR3 DNA is preserved here, 39 bases in frame from base 1. Findings and caveats that apply to the study as a whole: The amount of clinical and demographic metadata varied by source and participant and was provided uncurated.

This clone was seen once. Its binding antigen is unknown. No clone much larger than this one lies a single base away; base qualities are absent. TCRbeta CDR3 regions were amplified from genomic DNA using the immunoSEQ Assay, a bias-controlled multiplex PCR. The authors processed their data as follows. The number of nucleated cells in each sample was estimated by amplification of reference gene primers within the assay. To quantify the absolute abundance of each unique TCRbeta CDR3 rearrangement, sequence reads were collapsed and filtered. Productive Simpson clonality was computed per sample as the square root of Simpson's diversity index over productive rearrangements. Imported from immuneACCESS, the table was reduced by TCRdb to in-frame sequences with V and J called. These copies leave out some clones; in studies compared against another copy, an unresolved V gene accounts for under half, and the cause of the remainder is not known. The V and J calls and clone size were taken over from that table, and D and trimming were inferred from the DNA. This sample gives tens of thousands of clones in total; 88% of them show up just once. In total, the top ten clones hold 15% to 20% of the sample.

Whole blood was collected in K2EDTA tubes by collaborating institutions according to the institutions' own protocols. For TCRbeta analysis, collaborator samples were shipped as frozen whole blood, as isolated PBMCs, or as DNA extracted from either sample type. The rearranged segments are TRBV5-1 and TRBJ2-1; 7 of the junction bases match TRBD1. This TCR came from a human donor in a cohort sampled during active COVID-19. The specimen was peripheral blood. The bases read TGCGCCAGCAGTCCACCCAACAGGGGAAGGCAGTTCTTC. Translation gives CASSPPNRGRQFF.